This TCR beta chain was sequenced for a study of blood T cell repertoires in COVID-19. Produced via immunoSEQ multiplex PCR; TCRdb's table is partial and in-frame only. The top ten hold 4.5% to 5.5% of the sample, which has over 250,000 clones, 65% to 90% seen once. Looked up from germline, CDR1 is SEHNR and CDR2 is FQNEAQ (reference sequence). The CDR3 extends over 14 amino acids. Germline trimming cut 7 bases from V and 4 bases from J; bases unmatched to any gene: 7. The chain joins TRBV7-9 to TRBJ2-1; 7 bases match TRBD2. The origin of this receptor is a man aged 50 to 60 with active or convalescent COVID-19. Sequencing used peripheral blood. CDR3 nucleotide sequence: TGTGCCAGCACCACGGGACTAATTTACAATGAGCAGTTCTTC. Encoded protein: CASTTGLIYNEQFF.